These T cell receptor beta chains were read from a single sample in a study of T cells after yellow fever vaccination. TCRdb itself ran the 5' RACE reads through MiXCR, one entry per CDR3 protein. The sample carries 450,000 to 550,000 distinct CDR3 sequences, roughly 21% recorded once. The sample here was PBMCs, taken 15 days after the yellow fever booster vaccination. All receptors come from a young man who received the YFV17D yellow fever vaccine. CDR3s leave out the opening cysteine and the closing phenylalanine or tryptophan. The order of the fields is V gene, J gene, D gene, CDR3 protein. D genes are given only for firm matches.

>TRBV7-6|TRBJ2-3|TRBD2
ASSSSGSRSVGTDTQY
>TRBV29-1|TRBJ2-3|TRBD2
SVDGGGTDTQY
>TRBV20-1|TRBJ2-5|TRBD2
SAERTSGNQETQY
>TRBV21-1|TRBJ2-1|.
AIKTSSDFYNEQF
>TRBV12-3/TRBV12-4|TRBJ2-7|TRBD2
ASSPAGELSEQY
>TRBV7-9|TRBJ2-5|.
ASSPFAEETQY
>TRBV7-3|TRBJ2-5|.
ASSLGGMEETQY
>TRBV20-1|TRBJ2-5|.
SAIRTDQETQY
>TRBV20-1|TRBJ2-1|.
SALRGYNEQF
>TRBV6-2/TRBV6-3|TRBJ1-1|.
ASGGLDRVEAF
>TRBV12-3/TRBV12-4|TRBJ2-1|.
ASSAGAQGLNEQF
>TRBV12-3/TRBV12-4|TRBJ2-4|TRBD1
ASTTGGLTKNIQY
>TRBV30|TRBJ2-4|TRBD1
AWMEQGALDIQY
>TRBV12-3/TRBV12-4|TRBJ2-1|.
ASSQATGGEF
>TRBV6-2/TRBV6-3|TRBJ2-1|TRBD2
ATQLAGPYNEQF
>TRBV20-1|TRBJ2-1|TRBD2
SARQSELLLAGGNEQF
>TRBV24-1|TRBJ1-1|.
ATSKGRTAF
>TRBV9|TRBJ2-5|.
ASSVAQGGETQY
>TRBV18|TRBJ2-7|.
ASSLVRQSSYEQY
>TRBV5-8|TRBJ2-1|.
ASQVGYSYNEQF
>TRBV7-9|TRBJ2-1|.
ASSLGAIGEQF
>TRBV7-6|TRBJ2-3|.
ASSPRRAGSADTQY
>TRBV29-1|TRBJ2-1|.
SVEKRAYNEQF
>TRBV3-1|TRBJ2-7|TRBD2
ASSIGLAGVWH
>TRBV12-3/TRBV12-4|TRBJ2-1|.
ASSWVGGPGDNEQF
>TRBV10-3|TRBJ1-6|.
AIKGQGLGNSPLH
>TRBV19|TRBJ2-4|TRBD2
ASSIGRAGTQNIQY
>TRBV6-1|TRBJ1-4|TRBD1
ASRGDSATNEKLF
>TRBV28|TRBJ2-7|TRBD2
ASLGDYRTYEQY
>TRBV2|TRBJ2-1|TRBD1
ASIGDRGYNEQF
>TRBV6-5|TRBJ2-3|.
ASSYDAEGFTDTQY
>TRBV7-2|TRBJ1-1|.
ASSGLTEAF
>TRBV7-3|TRBJ2-5|TRBD2
AGPWRESGETQY
>TRBV10-3|TRBJ1-5|.
AISEGGASNQPQH
>TRBV7-2|TRBJ2-6|TRBD2
ASSLIGRAVGANVLT
>TRBV7-2|TRBJ2-1|TRBD2
ASSFNSGLPF
>TRBV27|TRBJ2-7|TRBD2
ATAGDYSYEQY
>TRBV7-2|TRBJ2-1|TRBD2
ANGPGGPYNEQF
>TRBV11-2|TRBJ2-7|TRBD1
ASGATGEDDEQY
>TRBV20-1|TRBJ1-5|.
SANTGVLDQPQH
>TRBV5-1|TRBJ1-1|TRBD1
ASSLSQGATEAF